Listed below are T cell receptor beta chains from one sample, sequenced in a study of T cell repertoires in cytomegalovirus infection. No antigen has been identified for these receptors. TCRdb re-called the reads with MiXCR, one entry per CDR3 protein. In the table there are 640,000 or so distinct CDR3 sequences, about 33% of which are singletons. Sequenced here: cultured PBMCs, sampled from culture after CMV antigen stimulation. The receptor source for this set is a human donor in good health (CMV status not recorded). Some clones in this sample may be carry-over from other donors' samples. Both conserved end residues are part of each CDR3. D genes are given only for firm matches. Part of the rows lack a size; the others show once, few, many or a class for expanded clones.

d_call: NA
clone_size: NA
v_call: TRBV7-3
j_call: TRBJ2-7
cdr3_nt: TGTGCCAGCAGCCCCGCTTTGGCAGCCATTACCTACGAGCAGTACTTC
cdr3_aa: CASSPALAAITYEQYF

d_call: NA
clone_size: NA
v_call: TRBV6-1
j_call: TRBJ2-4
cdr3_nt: TGTGCCAGCAGTGAAGAGATGCGAAACATTCAGTACTTC
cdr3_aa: CASSEEMRNIQYF

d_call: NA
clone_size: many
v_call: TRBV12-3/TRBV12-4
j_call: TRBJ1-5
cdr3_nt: TGTGCCAGCAGCCCCCCCAATCAGCCCCAGCATTTT
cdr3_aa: CASSPPNQPQHF

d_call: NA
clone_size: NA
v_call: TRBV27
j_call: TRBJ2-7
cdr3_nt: TGTGCCAGCAGTACCACCCGCGTATGGAACGAGCAGTACTTC
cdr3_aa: CASSTTRVWNEQYF

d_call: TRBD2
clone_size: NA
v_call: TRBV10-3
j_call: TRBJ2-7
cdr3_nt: TGTGCCATCAGTGAGTCGTTGCCGAGTAGCGGGAGGTACGAGCAGTACTTC
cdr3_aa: CAISESLPSSGRYEQYF

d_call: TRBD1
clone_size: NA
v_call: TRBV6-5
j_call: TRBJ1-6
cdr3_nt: TGTGCCAGCAGCAGGGGGGTCGATGATTCACCCCTCCACTTT
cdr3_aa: CASSRGVDDSPLHF

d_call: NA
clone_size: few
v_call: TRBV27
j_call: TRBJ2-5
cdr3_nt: TGTGCCAGCAGTTTTGGCGCCTTAACCACCCAGTACTTC
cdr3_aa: CASSFGALTTQYF

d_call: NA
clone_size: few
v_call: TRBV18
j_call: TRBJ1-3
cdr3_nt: TGTGCCAGCTCACCAAGACGGGCGAGCTCTGGAAACACCATATATTTT
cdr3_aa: CASSPRRASSGNTIYF

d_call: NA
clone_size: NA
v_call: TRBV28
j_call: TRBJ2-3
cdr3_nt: TGTGCCAGCAGGTTAGCGACAGGAGATACGCAGTATTTT
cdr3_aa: CASRLATGDTQYF

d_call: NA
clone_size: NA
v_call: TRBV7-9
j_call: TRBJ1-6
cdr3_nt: TGTGCCAGCAGCGTAGCCAGGGGATTTAATTCACCCCTCCACTTT
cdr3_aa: CASSVARGFNSPLHF

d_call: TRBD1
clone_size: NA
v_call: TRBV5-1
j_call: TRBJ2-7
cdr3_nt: TGCGCCAGCAGCGCCACGACAGGGGGTGGATCCTACGAGCAGTACTTC
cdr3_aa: CASSATTGGGSYEQYF

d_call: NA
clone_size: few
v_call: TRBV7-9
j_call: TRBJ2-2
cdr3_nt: TGTGCCAGCAGCTCCGGGGGGCTCACCGGGGAGCTGTTTTTT
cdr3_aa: CASSSGGLTGELFF

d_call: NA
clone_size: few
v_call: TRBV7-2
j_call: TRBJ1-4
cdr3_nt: TGTGCCAGCAGCTCACGCGGCAAGAATCCAAAACTGTTTTTT
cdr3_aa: CASSSRGKNPKLFF

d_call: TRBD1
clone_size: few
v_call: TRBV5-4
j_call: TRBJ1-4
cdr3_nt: TGTGCCAGCAGCGGACAGGAACACGAAAAACTGTTTTTT
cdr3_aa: CASSGQEHEKLFF

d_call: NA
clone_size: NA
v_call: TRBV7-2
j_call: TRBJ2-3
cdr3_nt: TGTGCCAGCAGCCTAAGGGGGAATCCGCCAGATACGCAGTATTTT
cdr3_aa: CASSLRGNPPDTQYF

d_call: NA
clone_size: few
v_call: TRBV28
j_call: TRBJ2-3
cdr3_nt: TGTGCCAGCAGTTTAACAGGGTGGGCAGATACGCAGTATTTT
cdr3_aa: CASSLTGWADTQYF

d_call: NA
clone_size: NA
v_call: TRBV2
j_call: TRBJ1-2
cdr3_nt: TGTGCCAGCAGCCAAGGGGGAACGGATGGCTACACCTTC
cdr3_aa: CASSQGGTDGYTF

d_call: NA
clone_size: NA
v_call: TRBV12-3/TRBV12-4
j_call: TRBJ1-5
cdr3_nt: TGTGCCAGCAGTAAACTATATCAGCCCCAGCATTTT
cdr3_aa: CASSKLYQPQHF

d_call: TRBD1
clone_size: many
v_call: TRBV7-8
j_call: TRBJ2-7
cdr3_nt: TGTGCCAGCAGCCGCCCGACAGGGGGTATCTACGAGCAGTACTTC
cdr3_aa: CASSRPTGGIYEQYF

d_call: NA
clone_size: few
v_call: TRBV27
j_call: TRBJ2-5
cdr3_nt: TGTGCCACCGGGGGGCGGGGGAGCCAAGAGACCCAGTACTTC
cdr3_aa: CATGGRGSQETQYF

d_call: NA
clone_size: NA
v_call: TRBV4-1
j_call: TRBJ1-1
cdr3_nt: TGCGCCAGCAGCCAACCGGGCCTTCCCATGGCTTTCTTT
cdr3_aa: CASSQPGLPMAFF

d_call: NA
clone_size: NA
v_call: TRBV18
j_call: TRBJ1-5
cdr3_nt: TGTGCCAGCTCAGCAGGGGAAAATCAGCCCCAGCATTTT
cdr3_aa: CASSAGENQPQHF

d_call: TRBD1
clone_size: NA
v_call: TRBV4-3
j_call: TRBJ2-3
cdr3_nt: TGCGCCAGCAGCCAAGATGGGACAGATTTTACAGATACGCAGTATTTT
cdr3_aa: CASSQDGTDFTDTQYF

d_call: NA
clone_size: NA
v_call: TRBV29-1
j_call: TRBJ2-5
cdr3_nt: TGCAGCGCCGACCTCGATCAAGAGACCCAGTACTTC
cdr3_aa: CSADLDQETQYF

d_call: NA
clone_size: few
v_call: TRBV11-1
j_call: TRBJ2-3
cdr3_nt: TGTGCCAGCAGCGAGCGCCCGGGACACACTCTTGGTTTTGCGCAGTATTTT
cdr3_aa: CASSERPGHTLGFAQYF

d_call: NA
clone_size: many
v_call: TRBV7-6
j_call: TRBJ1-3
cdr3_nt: TGTGCCAGCAGCTTACGGACAAGCCGAGACGGAAACACCATATATTTT
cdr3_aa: CASSLRTSRDGNTIYF

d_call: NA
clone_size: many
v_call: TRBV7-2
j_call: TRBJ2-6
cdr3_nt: TGTGCCAGCAGCTTTAACTCTGGGGCCAACGTCCTGACTTTC
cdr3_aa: CASSFNSGANVLTF

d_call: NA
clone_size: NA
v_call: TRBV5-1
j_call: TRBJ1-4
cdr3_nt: TGCGCCAGCAGCTTGGGCCTTCGTACCGGGGGGGAAAAACTGTTTTTT
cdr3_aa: CASSLGLRTGGEKLFF

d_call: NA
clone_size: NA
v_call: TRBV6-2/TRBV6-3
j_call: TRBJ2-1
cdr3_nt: TGTGCCAGCAGTTCTACAGTGTACAATGAGCAGTTCTTC
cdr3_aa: CASSSTVYNEQFF

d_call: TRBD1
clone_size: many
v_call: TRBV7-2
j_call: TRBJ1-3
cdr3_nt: TGTGCCAGCAGCATACGACAGGGGGCTGACACCATATATTTT
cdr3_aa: CASSIRQGADTIYF

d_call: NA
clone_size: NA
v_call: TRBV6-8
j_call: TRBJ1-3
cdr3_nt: TGTGCCAGCAGTCCACGGCCCCAGGACACCATATATTTT
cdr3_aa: CASSPRPQDTIYF

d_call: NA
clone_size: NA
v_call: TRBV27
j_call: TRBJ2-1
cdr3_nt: TGTGCCAGCAGTTGGGTTAGTACCTACAATGAGCAGTTCTTC
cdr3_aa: CASSWVSTYNEQFF

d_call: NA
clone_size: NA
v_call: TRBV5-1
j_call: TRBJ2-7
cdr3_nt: TGCGCCAGCAGCTCCTCGCAGGTTACCTACGAGCAGTACTTC
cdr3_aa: CASSSSQVTYEQYF

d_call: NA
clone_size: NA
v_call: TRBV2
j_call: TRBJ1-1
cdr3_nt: TGTGCCAGCAGTGATCCGGGGGGGGGTAACACTGAAGCTTTCTTT
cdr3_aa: CASSDPGGGNTEAFF

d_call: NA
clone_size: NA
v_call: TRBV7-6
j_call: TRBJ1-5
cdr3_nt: TGTGCCAGCAGCTTAGCCCCCATGGGGCAGCCCCAGCATTTT
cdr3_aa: CASSLAPMGQPQHF

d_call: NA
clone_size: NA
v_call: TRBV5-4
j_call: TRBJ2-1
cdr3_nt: TGTGCCAGCAGCTTCCTTACGGCTGCCTCCTACAATGAGCAGTTCTTC
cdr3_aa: CASSFLTAASYNEQFF

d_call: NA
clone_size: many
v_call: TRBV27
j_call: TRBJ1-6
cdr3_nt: TGTGCCAGCAGCGCCGGGAATTCACCCCTCCACTTT
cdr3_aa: CASSAGNSPLHF

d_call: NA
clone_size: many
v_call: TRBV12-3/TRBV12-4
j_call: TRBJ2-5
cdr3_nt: TGTGCCAGCAGTTCGGGCTTCGCGGGCTCCGCTAAAGAGACCCAGTACTTC
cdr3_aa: CASSSGFAGSAKETQYF

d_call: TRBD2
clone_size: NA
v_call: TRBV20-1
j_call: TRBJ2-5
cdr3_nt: TGCAGTGCTAGAGATTTTTTGACTAGCGGGGGGGCCCAGGAGACCCAGTACTTC
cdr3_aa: CSARDFLTSGGAQETQYF

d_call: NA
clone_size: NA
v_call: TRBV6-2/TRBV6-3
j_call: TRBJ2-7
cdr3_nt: TGTGCCAGCAGTTTCCAAGCCGAGCAGTACTTC
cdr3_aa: CASSFQAEQYF

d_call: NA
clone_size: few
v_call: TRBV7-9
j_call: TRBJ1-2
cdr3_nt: TGTGCCAGCAGCCCTACAGGGTTTAGTGACTACACCTTC
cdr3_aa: CASSPTGFSDYTF

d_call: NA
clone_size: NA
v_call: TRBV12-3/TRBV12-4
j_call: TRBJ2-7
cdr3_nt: TGTGCCAGCAGTCCCAGTCGGGCCTACTACGAGCAGTACTTC
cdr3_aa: CASSPSRAYYEQYF

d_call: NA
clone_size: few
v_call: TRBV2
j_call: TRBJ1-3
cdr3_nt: TGTGCCAGCAGTGAAATGGGAAACACCATATATTTT
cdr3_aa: CASSEMGNTIYF

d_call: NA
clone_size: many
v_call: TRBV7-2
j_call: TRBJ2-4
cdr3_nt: TGTGCCAGCAGCGCCTCGAGAGAACTAGCCAAAAACATTCAGTACTTC
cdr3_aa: CASSASRELAKNIQYF

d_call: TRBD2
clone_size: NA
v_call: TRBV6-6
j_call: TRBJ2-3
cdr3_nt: TGTGCCAGCAGTCGGGGGGGTAGCGGGGGGGCCGGAACAGATACGCAGTATTTT
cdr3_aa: CASSRGGSGGAGTDTQYF

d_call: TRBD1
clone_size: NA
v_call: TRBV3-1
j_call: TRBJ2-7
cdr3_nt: TGTGCCAGCAGCTGGTCGGACAGGGGCGGATACGAGCAGTACTTC
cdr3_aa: CASSWSDRGGYEQYF

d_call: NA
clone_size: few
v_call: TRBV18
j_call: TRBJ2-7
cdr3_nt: TGTGCCAGCTCACCATACAGCGAGGCCTACGAGCAGTACTTC
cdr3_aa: CASSPYSEAYEQYF